Below are 5 T cell receptor beta chains sequenced from a single sample in a study of blood T cell repertoires in COVID-19. Repertoires were generated with immunoSEQ multiplex PCR, while TCRdb's copy carries only in-frame clones and drops some. Of over 100,000 clones in the sample, about four fifths are singletons; the top ten hold more than 20%. The sequenced sample was peripheral blood. Receptors were obtained from a man aged 55 to 69 with acute or convalescent COVID-19.

The J gene is TRBJ2-5, the V gene TRBV19, with 10 bases matching TRBD1. Germline values: CDR1 LNHDA, CDR2 SQIVND (reference sequence). The junction had 7 bases not matched to a gene; V was cut back by 5 bases and J by 4 bases. This CDR3 has 15 residues. The CDR3 protein is CASSEPGQGLETQYF. The CDR3 nucleotides read TGTGCCAGTAGTGAGCCGGGACAGGGGTTAGAGACCCAGTACTTC.

This clone was observed a handful of times. The V and J genes are TRBV30 and TRBJ2-7; 8 bases align to TRBD2. V trimming: 3 bases; J trimming: 9 bases; junction bases outside the gene matches: 10. Germline lookup yields CDR1 GTSNPN and CDR2 SVGIG (reference sequence). The CDR3 covers 13 residues. The CDR3 is CAWSLAGGFVQYV. The CDR3, as DNA: TGTGCCTGGAGCTTGGCGGGAGGATTTGTGCAGTACGTC.

V gene TRBV30 combines with J gene TRBJ2-3; 7 nucleotides match TRBD2. Trimming took 4 bases from V and 6 from J; bases not matched to a gene: 7. CDR1 GTSNPN and CDR2 SVGIG come from the germline V gene (reference sequence). CDR3 size: 13 residues. In DNA form, the CDR3 reads TGTGCCTGGAACCAAGGACTAGTTGATACGCAGTATTTT. As protein: CAWNQGLVDTQYF.

J is TRBJ1-1 and V is TRBV24-1; the match to TRBD1 covers 8 bases. V shed 5 bases and J 2 bases; nucleotides not matched to a gene: 3. The CDR3 loop spans 14 amino acids. The germline V gene has CDR1 KGHDR and CDR2 SFDVKD. For the CDR3, the DNA is TGTGCCACCAGTGGGGCAGGGGGCAACACTGAAGCTTTCTTT. Translating gives CATSGAGGNTEAFF.

The chain employs TRBV19 and TRBJ1-2; D perhaps matches TRBD1 (6 bases). The V gene's germline CDR1 is LNHDA and CDR2 SQIVND (reference sequence). CDR3 size: 15 residues. V was shortened by 5 bases and J by 3 bases, with 16 bases between the two germline ends. In DNA form, the CDR3 reads TGTGCCAGTAGTCCAGGTGGGGGGGGCGACTATGGCTACACCTTC. It is translated as CASSPGGGGDYGYTF.